This TCR beta chain was retrieved from a study of blood T cell repertoires in COVID-19. The CDR3 covers 14 residues. Germline assignment: CDR1 SQVTM and CDR2 ANQGSEA. Trimming stripped 3 bases from V and 2 bases from J, with 11 bases between. Cohort 3 donors counted as recovered after two negative PCRs, clearance, or resolved symptoms. This clone was counted a single time. The table came from immunoSEQ multiplex PCR; TCRdb's copy has only in-frame clones and leaves some out. The sample records approximately 470,000 clones, roughly 87% being singletons. The TCR originated in a young woman who had recovered from COVID-19. This rearrangement joins TRBV29-1 to TRBJ1-3; D not resolved. The sample consisted of PBMCs or T cells enriched from blood (not recorded which). The CDR3 loop is CSVEEGGTGNTIYF. CDR3 DNA: TGCAGCGTTGAGGAGGGAGGAACTGGAAACACCATATATTTT.